The present T cell receptor (beta chain) was sequenced within a study of shared clonotypes between healthy human individuals. This clone was found once. No antigen is known for it. This CDR3 is built from 16 residues. V gave up 7 bases and J gave up 4 bases; unmatched junction bases: 15. Germline CDR1 is MDHEN and CDR2 is SYDVKM. Findings and limits, study-wide: Read depth was anticipated to influence clonotype sharing among donors. Generation probabilities of non-shared clonotypes were lower (relative to those shared by all four donors). Larger richness was generally estimated for naive than memory subsets.

Selected positively for CCR7 and CD45RO-negative, naive CD8 cells excluded terminally differentiated effector memory CD45RA+ cells. The method was immunoSEQ multiplex PCR; TCRdb's version includes in-frame clones alone and lacks a portion of them. In the table there are about 1.9 million clones, 85% to 95% of which are singletons. Sample: naive CD8+ T cells from PBMCs. The TCR was taken from a man between 18 and 29 years old in good health. Some clones in this sample may be carry-over from other donors' samples. The V call is TRBV28, the J call TRBJ1-2; 7 bases agree with TRBD1. For the CDR3, the DNA is TGTGCCAGCACCTTTACGGCAGGGGGTAGGTCCTATGGCTACACCTTC. Translated: CASTFTAGGRSYGYTF.